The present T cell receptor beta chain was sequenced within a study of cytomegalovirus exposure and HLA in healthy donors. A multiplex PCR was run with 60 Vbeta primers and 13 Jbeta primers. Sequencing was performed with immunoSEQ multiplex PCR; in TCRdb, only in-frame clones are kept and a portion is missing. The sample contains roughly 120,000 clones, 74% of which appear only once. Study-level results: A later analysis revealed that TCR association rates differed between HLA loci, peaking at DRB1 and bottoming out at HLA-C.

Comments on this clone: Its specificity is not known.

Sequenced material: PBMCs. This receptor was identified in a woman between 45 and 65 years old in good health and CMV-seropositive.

DNA for the CDR3: TGTGCCTGGAGTGTAGGGGCCGGAAACACCATATATTTT. This gives the protein CAWSVGAGNTIYF. The chain joins TRBV30 to TRBJ1-3, with TRBD1 as a possible D gene (5 bases). CDR3 length equals 13 residues. CDR1 and CDR2 (germline): GTSNPN, SVGIG (reference sequence). V lost 0 bases and J 4 bases, leaving 7 bases between the germline ends. Using reference TRBV30 and TRBJ1-3 for the parts outside the CDR3, the full variable domain is SQTIHQWPATLVQPVGSPLSLECTVEGTSNPNLYWYRQAAGRGLQLLFYSVGIGQISSEVPQNLSASRPQDRQFILSSKKLLLSDSGFYLCAWSVGAGNTIYFGEGSWLTVV.